The sequence of this T cell receptor (beta chain) was determined in a study of blood T cell repertoires in COVID-19. Study context: Sources were T cells, B-cell-depleted T cells, or PBMCs; the material itself was cDNA or gDNA.

Germline V gene data show CDR1 as SGHDT and CDR2 as YYEEEE. The CDR3 spans 13 residues. Unmatched junction bases numbered 5, after V lost 5 bases and J lost 4 bases. Generated by immunoSEQ multiplex PCR, the TCRdb table keeps only in-frame clones and is missing some. This sample carries some 100,000 clones, 80% to 90% of them seen once, and the ten largest clones take approximately 2.5%. This clone has only one observation. Sequenced sample: PBMCs or T cells enriched from blood (not recorded which). The chain has TRBV5-6 and TRBJ1-1; TRBD1 aligns across 7 bases. The sequence was obtained from a woman in her forties or fifties who had recovered from COVID-19. This chain's CDR3 is CASRVTGITEAFF. DNA for the CDR3: TGTGCCAGCAGGGTGACAGGGATCACTGAAGCTTTCTTT.